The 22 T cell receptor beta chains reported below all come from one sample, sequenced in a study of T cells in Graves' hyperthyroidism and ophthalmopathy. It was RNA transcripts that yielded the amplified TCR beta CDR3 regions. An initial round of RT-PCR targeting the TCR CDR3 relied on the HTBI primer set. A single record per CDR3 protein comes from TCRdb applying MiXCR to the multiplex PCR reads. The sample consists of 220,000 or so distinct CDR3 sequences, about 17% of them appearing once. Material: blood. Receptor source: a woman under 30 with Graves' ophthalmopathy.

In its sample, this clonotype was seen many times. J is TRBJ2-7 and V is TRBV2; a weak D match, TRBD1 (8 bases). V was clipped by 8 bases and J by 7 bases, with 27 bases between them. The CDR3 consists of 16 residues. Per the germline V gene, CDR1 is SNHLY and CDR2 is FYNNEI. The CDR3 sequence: CASAGEGQGAIWEQYF. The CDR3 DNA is TGTGCCAGCGCGGGGGAAGGACAGGGTGCTATATGGGAGCAGTACTTC. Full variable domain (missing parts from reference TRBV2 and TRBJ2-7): EPEVTQTPSHQVTQMGQEVILRCVPISNHLYFYWYRQILGQKVEFLVSFYNNEISEKSEIFDDQFSVERPDGSNFTLKIRSTKLEDSAMYFCASAGEGQGAIWEQYFGPGTRLTVT.

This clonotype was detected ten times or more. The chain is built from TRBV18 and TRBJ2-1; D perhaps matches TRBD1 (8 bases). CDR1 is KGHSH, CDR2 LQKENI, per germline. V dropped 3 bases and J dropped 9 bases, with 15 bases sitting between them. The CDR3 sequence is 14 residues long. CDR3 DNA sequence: TGTGCCAGCTCACCGCCAAACAGGGGGGGTGAGCAGTTCTTC. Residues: CASSPPNRGGEQFF.

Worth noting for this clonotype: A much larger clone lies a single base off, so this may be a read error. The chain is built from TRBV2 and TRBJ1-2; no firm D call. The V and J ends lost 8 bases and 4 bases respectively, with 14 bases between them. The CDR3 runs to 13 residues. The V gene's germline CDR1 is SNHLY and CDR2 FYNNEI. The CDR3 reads CASDPDGLYGYTF. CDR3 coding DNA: TGTGCCAGCGACCCGGACGGCCTCTATGGCTACACCTTC.

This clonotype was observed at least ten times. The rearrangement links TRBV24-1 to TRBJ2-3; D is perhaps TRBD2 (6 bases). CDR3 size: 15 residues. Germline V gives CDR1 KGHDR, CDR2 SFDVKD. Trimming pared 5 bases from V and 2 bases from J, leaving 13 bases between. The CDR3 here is CATSGGLKATDTQYF. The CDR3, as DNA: TGTGCCACCAGTGGGGGACTCAAAGCCACAGATACGCAGTATTTT.

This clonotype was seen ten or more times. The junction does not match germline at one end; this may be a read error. The CDR3 nucleotides are TGCGCCAGCAGCTTCTCCGATAATTCACCCCTCCACTTT. Translation: CASSFSDNSPLHF. This chain uses TRBV5-1 with TRBJ1-6; D gene uncertain. The germline V gene has CDR1 SGHRS and CDR2 YFSETQ. This CDR3 has 13 residues.

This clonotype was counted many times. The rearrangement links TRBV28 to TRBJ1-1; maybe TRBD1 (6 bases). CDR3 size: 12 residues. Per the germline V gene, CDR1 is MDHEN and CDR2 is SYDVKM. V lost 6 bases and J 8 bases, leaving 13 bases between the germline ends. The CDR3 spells CASSLRGQEAFF. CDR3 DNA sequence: TGTGCCAGCAGCCTTCGGGGGCAAGAAGCTTTCTTT.

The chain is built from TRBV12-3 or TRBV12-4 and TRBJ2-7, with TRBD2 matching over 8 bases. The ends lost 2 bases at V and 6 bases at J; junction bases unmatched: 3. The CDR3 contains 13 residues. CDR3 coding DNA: TGTGCCAGCAGTTTACAGAGCGGGGGCGAGCAGTACTTC. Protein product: CASSLQSGGEQYF.

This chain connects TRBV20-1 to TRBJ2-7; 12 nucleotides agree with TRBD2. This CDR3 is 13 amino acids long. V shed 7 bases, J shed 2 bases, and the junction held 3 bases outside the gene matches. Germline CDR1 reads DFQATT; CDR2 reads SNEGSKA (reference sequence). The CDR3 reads CSVTSGGPYEQYF. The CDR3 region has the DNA TGCAGTGTGACTAGCGGGGGCCCCTACGAGCAGTACTTC.

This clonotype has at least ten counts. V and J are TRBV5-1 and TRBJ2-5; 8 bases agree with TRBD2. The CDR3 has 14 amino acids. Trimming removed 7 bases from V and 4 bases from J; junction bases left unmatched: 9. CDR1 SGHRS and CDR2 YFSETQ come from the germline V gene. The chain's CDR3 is CASRRSGSGETQYF. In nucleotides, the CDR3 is TGCGCCAGCCGTCGGAGCGGGAGTGGAGAGACCCAGTACTTC.

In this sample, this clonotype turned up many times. The CDR3 is CASSEDSHSNTEAFF. DNA of the CDR3: TGTGCCAGCAGTGAAGATAGCCATTCGAACACTGAAGCTTTCTTT. The V and J genes are TRBV25-1 and TRBJ1-1; D not resolved. In germline, CDR1 is MGHDK, CDR2 SYGVNS. The CDR3 length is 15 residues. V lost 2 bases, J lost 1 base, and 11 bases lay in between. Full variable domain (outside the CDR3, taken from reference TRBV25-1 and TRBJ1-1): EADIYQTPRYLVIGTGKKITLECSQTMGHDKMYWYQQDPGMELHLIHYSYGVNSTEKGDLSSESTVSRIRTEHFPLTLESARPSHTSQYLCASSEDSHSNTEAFFGQGTRLTVV.

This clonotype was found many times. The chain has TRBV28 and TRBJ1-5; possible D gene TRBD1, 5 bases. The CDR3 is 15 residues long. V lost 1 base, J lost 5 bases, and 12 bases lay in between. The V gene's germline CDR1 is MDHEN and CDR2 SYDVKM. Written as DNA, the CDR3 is TGTGCCAGCAGTTTATTATCCCGGGGGTATCAGCCCCAGCATTTT. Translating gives CASSLLSRGYQPQHF.

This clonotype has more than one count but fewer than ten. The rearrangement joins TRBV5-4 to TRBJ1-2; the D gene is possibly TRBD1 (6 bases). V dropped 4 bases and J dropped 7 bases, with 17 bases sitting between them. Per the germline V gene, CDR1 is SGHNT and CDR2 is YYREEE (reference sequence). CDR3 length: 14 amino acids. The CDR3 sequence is CASSPTQQGAGYTF. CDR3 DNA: TGTGCCAGCAGCCCGACCCAACAGGGTGCTGGCTACACCTTC. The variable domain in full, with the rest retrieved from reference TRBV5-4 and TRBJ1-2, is ETGVTQSPTHLIKTRGQQVTLRCSSQSGHNTVSWYQQALGQGPQFIFQYYREEENGRGNFPPRFSGLQFPNYSSELNVNALELDDSALYLCASSPTQQGAGYTFGSGTRLTVV.

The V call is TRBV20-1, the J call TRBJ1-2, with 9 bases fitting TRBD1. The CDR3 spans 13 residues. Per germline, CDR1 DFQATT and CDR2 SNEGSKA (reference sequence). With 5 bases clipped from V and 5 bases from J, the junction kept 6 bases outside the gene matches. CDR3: CSARDRALYGYTF. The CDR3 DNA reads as TGCAGTGCTCGGGACAGGGCCTTATATGGCTACACCTTC.

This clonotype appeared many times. CDR3 region: CSAREWGPRSYNEQFF. CDR3 coding DNA: TGCAGTGCTAGAGAGTGGGGACCCCGCTCCTACAATGAGCAGTTCTTC. V is TRBV20-1 and J is TRBJ2-1, with D tentatively TRBD1 or TRBD2 (5 bases each). The CDR3 covers 16 residues. The V end lost 0 bases, the J end lost 0 bases, and 12 bases lay between the germline ends. Germline V lookup: CDR1 DFQATT, CDR2 SNEGSKA (reference sequence).

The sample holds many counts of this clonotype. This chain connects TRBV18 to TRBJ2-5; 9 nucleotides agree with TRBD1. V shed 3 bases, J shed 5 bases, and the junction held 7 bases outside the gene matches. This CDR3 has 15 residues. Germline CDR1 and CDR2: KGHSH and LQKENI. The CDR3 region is CASSPGDRERETQYF. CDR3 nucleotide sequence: TGTGCCAGCTCACCGGGGGACAGGGAAAGGGAGACCCAGTACTTC.

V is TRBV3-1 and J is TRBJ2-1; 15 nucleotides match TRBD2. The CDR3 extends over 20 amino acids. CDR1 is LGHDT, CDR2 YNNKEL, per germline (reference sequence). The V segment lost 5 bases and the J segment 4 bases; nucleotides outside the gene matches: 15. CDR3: CASSITGTSGGTPRYNEQFF. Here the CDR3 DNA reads TGTGCCAGCAGCATCACAGGGACTAGCGGGGGGACACCGAGATACAATGAGCAGTTCTTC.

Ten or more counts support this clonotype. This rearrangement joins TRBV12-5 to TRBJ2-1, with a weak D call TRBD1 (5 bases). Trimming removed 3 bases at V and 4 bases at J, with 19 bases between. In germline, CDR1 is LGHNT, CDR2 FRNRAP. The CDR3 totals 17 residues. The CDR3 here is CASGFQKGHLRYNEQFF. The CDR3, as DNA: TGTGCTAGTGGTTTCCAAAAGGGGCACCTCCGGTACAATGAGCAGTTCTTC.

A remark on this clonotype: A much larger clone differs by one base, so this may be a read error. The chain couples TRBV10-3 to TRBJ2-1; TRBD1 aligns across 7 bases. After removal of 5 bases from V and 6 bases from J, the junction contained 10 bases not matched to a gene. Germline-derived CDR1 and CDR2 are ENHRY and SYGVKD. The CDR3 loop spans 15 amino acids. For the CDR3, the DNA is TGTGCCATCAGTAAGTATCAGGGGGTGAGCAATGAGCAGTTCTTC. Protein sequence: CAISKYQGVSNEQFF.

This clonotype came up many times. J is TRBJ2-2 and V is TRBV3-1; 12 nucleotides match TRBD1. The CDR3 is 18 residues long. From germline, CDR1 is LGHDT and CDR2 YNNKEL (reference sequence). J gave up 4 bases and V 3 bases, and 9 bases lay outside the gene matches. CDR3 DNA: TGTGCCAGCAGCCATCATGGGACAGGGGGCTCTTTCACCGGGGAGCTGTTTTTT. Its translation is CASSHHGTGGSFTGELFF. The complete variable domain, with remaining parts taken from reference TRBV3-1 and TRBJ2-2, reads DTAVSQTPKYLVTQMGNDKSIKCEQNLGHDTMYWYKQDSKKFLKIMFSYNNKELIINETVPNRFSPKSPDKAHLNLHINSLELGDSAVYFCASSHHGTGGSFTGELFFGEGSRLTVL.

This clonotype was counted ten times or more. In nucleotides, the CDR3 is TGCGCCAGCCACCACCCTGGCAGGGGTAGAAACGAGCAGTTCTTC. Amino acids: CASHHPGRGRNEQFF. This chain connects TRBV5-1 to TRBJ2-1; tentatively, D is TRBD1 (6 bases). The CDR3 is made up of 15 amino acids. Trimming shortened V by 7 bases and J by 10 bases, and 24 bases separated the two germline ends. CDR1 SGHRS and CDR2 YFSETQ come from the germline V gene. The whole variable domain, filled in from reference TRBV5-1 and TRBJ2-1, reads KAGVTQTPRYLIKTRGQQVTLSCSPISGHRSVSWYQQTPGQGLQFLFEYFSETQRNKGNFPGRFSGRQFSNSRSEMNVSTLELGDSALYLCASHHPGRGRNEQFFGPGTRLTVL.

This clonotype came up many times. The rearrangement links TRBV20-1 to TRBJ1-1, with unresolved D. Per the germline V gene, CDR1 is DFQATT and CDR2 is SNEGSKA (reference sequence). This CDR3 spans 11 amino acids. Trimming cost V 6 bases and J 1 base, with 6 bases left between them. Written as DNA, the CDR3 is TGCAGTGCAGCGAAGAACACTGAAGCTTTCTTT. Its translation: CSAAKNTEAFF.

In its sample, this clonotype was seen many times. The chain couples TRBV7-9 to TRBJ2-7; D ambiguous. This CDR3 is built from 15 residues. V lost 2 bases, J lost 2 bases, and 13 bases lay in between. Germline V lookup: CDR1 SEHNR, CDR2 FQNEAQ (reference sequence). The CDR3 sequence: CASSLTSSPTYEQYF. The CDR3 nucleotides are TGTGCCAGCAGCTTAACCAGCTCGCCTACCTACGAGCAGTACTTC.